The following is a TCR beta chain sequence with its context. These data come from a study of T cells in Graves' hyperthyroidism and ophthalmopathy. Trimming removed 3 bases from V and 2 bases from J, with 16 bases in between. The CDR3 has 16 residues. There were TCR beta CDR3 regions amplified from RNA transcripts. Carried out on the TCR CDR3, a first-round RT-PCR used the HTBI primer set. MiXCR, run by TCRdb on the multiplex PCR reads, gives a single entry per CDR3 protein. The sample has more than 550,000 distinct CDR3 sequences; roughly 17% are singletons. Stable hyperthyroidism: no ophthalmopathy progression over 18 months of follow-up. Patients were excluded because of uncontrolled infection, other autoimmune disease, pregnancy or lactation.

This TCR came from a man aged 50 or older with Graves' hyperthyroidism. The specimen sequenced was blood. The gene calls are TRBV12-3 or TRBV12-4 and TRBJ1-1; D remains unclear. For the CDR3, the DNA is TGTGCCAGCAGTTTGGATGTGCGGACCGAAAACACTGAAGCTTTCTTT. Amino acids: CASSLDVRTENTEAFF.